The 31 T cell receptor beta chains presented below share a single source sample, sequenced in a study of early T cells in non-severe SARS-CoV-2 infection. MiXCR was run by TCRdb on the 5' RACE reads, yielding one entry per CDR3 protein. This sample has about 35,000 distinct CDR3 sequences, with approximately 5.8% found just once. The source material was whole blood. These receptors originate from an adult who was a healthcare worker with PCR-confirmed SARS-CoV-2 infection or an uninfected control (not recorded which).

This clonotype was found many times. The rearrangement uses TRBV6-6 and TRBJ2-3, with no clear D. The CDR3 consists of 12 residues. Trimming removed 4 bases at V and 2 bases at J, with 4 bases between. Germline V lookup: CDR1 MNHNY, CDR2 SVGAGI (reference sequence). The CDR3 loop is CASSSFTDTQYF. Written as DNA, the CDR3 is TGTGCCAGCAGTTCCTTCACAGATACGCAGTATTTT.

This clonotype was counted ten times or more. The chain joins TRBV29-1 to TRBJ2-2, with 7 bases lining up with TRBD2. The CDR3 consists of 13 residues. The trim removed 4 bases at V and 7 bases at J, leaving 6 bases unmatched. Germline-derived CDR1 and CDR2 are SQVTM and ANQGSEA. DNA of the CDR3: TGCAGCGTTGTGACTAGCCGAGGCGGGGAGCTGTTTTTT. Its protein product is CSVVTSRGGELFF.

Many counts were recorded for this clonotype. This chain links TRBV18 with TRBJ2-7; TRBD2 agrees at 9 bases. J lost 2 bases, V lost 3 bases, and 5 bases had no gene match. This CDR3 is built from 15 residues. Germline V gives CDR1 KGHSH, CDR2 LQKENI. The DNA of the CDR3 is TGTGCCAGCTCACCCTATAGCGGGAGAGCCTACGAGCAGTACTTC. Protein sequence: CASSPYSGRAYEQYF.

The rearrangement joins TRBV4-3 to TRBJ1-1; 10 nucleotides align to TRBD1. The CDR3 has 16 amino acids. The V segment lost 2 bases and the J segment 4 bases; nucleotides outside the gene matches: 7. Germline CDR1 and CDR2: LGHNA and YSLEER. CDR3 nucleotides: TGCGCCAGCAGCCAACGGGCCGGGACAGGGGCCACTGAAGCTTTCTTT. Translation gives CASSQRAGTGATEAFF.

In its sample, this clonotype was seen many times. This chain links TRBV20-1 with TRBJ2-7; TRBD2 aligns across 9 bases. The junction had 10 bases not matched to a gene; V was cut back by 4 bases and J by 6 bases. Germline V gene sequence: CDR1 DFQATT, CDR2 SNEGSKA (reference sequence). This CDR3 region has 14 residues. The CDR3 nucleotides read TGCAGTGCTATCTCTAGCGGGACCAACGGCGAGCAGTACTTC. Residues: CSAISSGTNGEQYF.

This clonotype was counted many times. The CDR3 sequence: CASRTTDLRGYTF. CDR3 nucleotide sequence: TGTGCCAGCAGAACAACAGACTTACGTGGCTACACCTTC. This chain links TRBV6-5 with TRBJ1-2; D is unclear. This CDR3 has 13 residues. V gave up 6 bases and J gave up 7 bases, with 15 bases separating them. CDR1 MNHEY and CDR2 SVGAGI come from the germline V gene.

The sample holds many counts of this clonotype. The J gene is TRBJ2-6, the V gene TRBV11-2; D not certain. In germline, CDR1 is SGHAT, CDR2 FQNNGV. This CDR3 region has 14 residues. The germline V and J ends were trimmed by 11 bases and 0 bases, with 11 bases remaining between them. The CDR3, as DNA: TGTGCCGAAATTAGGGACTCTGGGGCCAACGTCCTGACTTTC. Its translation is CAEIRDSGANVLTF.

This clonotype was found many times. The chain recombines TRBV20-1 with TRBJ2-7; 12 nucleotides agree with TRBD2. The V segment lost 6 bases and the J segment 2 bases; nucleotides outside the gene matches: 2. CDR1 and CDR2 from the germline V gene are DFQATT and SNEGSKA (reference sequence). The CDR3 runs to 13 residues. CDR3 bases: TGCAGTGCCCGGACTAGCGGGACCTACGAGCAGTACTTC. It encodes CSARTSGTYEQYF.

This clonotype was counted many times. The rearrangement joins TRBV7-9 to TRBJ2-2; no clear D gene. In germline, CDR1 is SEHNR, CDR2 FQNEAQ (reference sequence). V lost 0 bases to trimming and J lost 5 bases, with 10 bases between them. There are 15 residues in the CDR3. The CDR3 DNA follows: TGTGCCAGCAGCTTAGCGGGCAGGCTAACCGGGGAGCTGTTTTTT. Its translation: CASSLAGRLTGELFF.

The table lists this clonotype with many counts. The rearrangement joins TRBV7-2 to TRBJ2-4; 8 positions match TRBD2. CDR1 SGHTA and CDR2 FQGNSA come from the germline V gene. The CDR3 loop spans 14 amino acids. The trim removed 3 bases at V and 15 bases at J, leaving 13 bases unmatched. The CDR3 DNA reads TGTGCCAGCAGCTTCGGGGGGGTACAGACGGCCCCGTACTTC. Residues: CASSFGGVQTAPYF.

Ten or more counts support this clonotype. The V and J genes are TRBV7-9 and TRBJ2-2; D uncertain. The germline V gene has CDR1 SEHNR and CDR2 FQNEAQ (reference sequence). Trimming cost V 4 bases and J 1 base, with 4 bases left between them. The CDR3 extends over 13 amino acids. CDR3 bases: TGTGCCAGCAGCTACAGGAACACCGGGGAGCTGTTTTTT. Residues: CASSYRNTGELFF.

The chain employs TRBV6-5 and TRBJ2-3; D call uncertain. Germline loops: CDR1 MNHEY, CDR2 SVGAGI. V shed 0 bases and J shed 3 bases, with 7 bases lying between them. The CDR3 covers 14 residues. CDR3 sequence: CASSYSPATDTQYF. The CDR3, as DNA: TGTGCCAGCAGTTACTCACCGGCGACAGATACGCAGTATTTT.

There are many counts of this clonotype. The chain couples TRBV7-8 to TRBJ2-7; D unclear. Trimming cost V 5 bases and J 11 bases, with 7 bases left between them. There are 9 residues in the CDR3. Looked up from germline, CDR1 is SGHVS and CDR2 is FQNEAQ. In DNA, the CDR3 is TGTGCCAGCAGCCCTGGGGAGTACTTC. Translation gives CASSPGEYF.

This clonotype was seen many times. This chain links TRBV10-2 with TRBJ2-7, with D perhaps matching TRBD1 (6 bases). The CDR3 runs 11 residues. Germline V gives CDR1 WSHSY, CDR2 SAAADI. The V end was cut by 8 bases, the J end by 5 bases, with 10 bases between. CDR3 bases: TGCGCCAGCCTACAGGGCCACGAGCAGTACTTC. It encodes CASLQGHEQYF.

In its sample, this clonotype was seen many times. The chain joins TRBV10-3 to TRBJ1-1; 7 bases fit TRBD1. After removal of 7 bases from V and 3 bases from J, the junction contained 11 bases not matched to a gene. The CDR3 contains 15 residues. Germline V gives CDR1 ENHRY, CDR2 SYGVKD. CDR3 DNA: TGTGCCATCACTCCACAGGGGATGAGGGACACTGAAGCTTTCTTT. Amino acid sequence: CAITPQGMRDTEAFF.

This clonotype has ten or more counts. This chain connects TRBV7-2 to TRBJ2-1, with 9 bases identical to TRBD2. The germline gives CDR1 SGHTA, CDR2 FQGNSA. The CDR3 extends over 16 amino acids. V shed 5 bases and J 2 bases; nucleotides not matched to a gene: 7. In nucleotides, the CDR3 is TGTGCCAGCAGCCCAACTAGCGGGCCCGCCTACAATGAGCAGTTCTTC. The encoded protein is CASSPTSGPAYNEQFF.

This chain links TRBV4-2 with TRBJ2-3; 8 bases agree with TRBD2. The germline V gene has CDR1 LGHNA and CDR2 YNFKEQ. The CDR3 is made up of 15 amino acids. After removal of 1 base from V and 0 bases from J, the junction contained 0 bases not matched to a gene. CDR3 sequence: CASSQVAGSTDTQYF. The CDR3 DNA reads TGTGCCAGCAGCCAAGTAGCGGGAAGCACAGATACGCAGTATTTT.

This clonotype was found many times. Written as DNA, the CDR3 is TGCGCCAGCAGCTTGGACCCGGGACCTGGGGCCAACGTCCTGACTTTC. Translated, it gives CASSLDPGPGANVLTF. This chain links TRBV5-1 with TRBJ2-6; D assignment may be TRBD1 or TRBD2 (5 bases each). The CDR3 spans 16 residues. Per germline, CDR1 SGHRS and CDR2 YFSETQ. Trimming cost V 0 bases and J 2 bases, with 9 bases left between them.

In its sample, this clonotype was seen many times. One end of the junction varies from germline; a read error may be responsible. The chain employs TRBV20-1 and TRBJ2-3, with 11 bases matching TRBD2. Germline V CDR1 and CDR2: DFQATT, SNEGSKA (reference sequence). The length of the CDR3 is 14 residues. The DNA of the CDR3 is TGCAGTGCCAGAGCGACTAGCGGGGCAGATACGCAGTATTTT. Translated: CSARATSGADTQYF.

This clonotype was seen repeatedly, ten times or more. The chain uses TRBV5-1 and TRBJ2-5; TRBD2 might be the D (5 bases). Trimming stripped 3 bases from V and 5 bases from J, with 14 bases between. CDR1 and CDR2 from the germline V gene are SGHRS and YFSETQ. The CDR3 loop spans 14 amino acids. The CDR3 loop is CASSYGITGETQYF. The CDR3 coding sequence is TGCGCCAGCAGCTACGGGATAACTGGTGAGACCCAGTACTTC.

This clonotype was counted ten times or more. V gene TRBV7-6 combines with J gene TRBJ2-7; no firm D call. The CDR3 covers 14 residues. Trimming pared 1 base from V and 0 bases from J, leaving 7 bases between. Germline V gene lookup returns CDR1 SGHVS and CDR2 FNYEAQ. Here the CDR3 reads CASSLGASSYEQYF. DNA of the CDR3: TGTGCCAGCAGCTTAGGTGCCAGCTCCTACGAGCAGTACTTC.

This clonotype was observed at least ten times. The chain uses TRBV7-9 and TRBJ2-3; 7 nucleotides match TRBD2. V gave up 1 base and J gave up 2 bases; unmatched junction bases: 6. CDR3 length: 16 residues. Looked up from germline, CDR1 is SEHNR and CDR2 is FQNEAQ (reference sequence). CDR3 loop: CASSLGDYSSTDTQYF. The CDR3 bases are TGTGCCAGCAGCTTAGGGGACTACTCCTCCACAGATACGCAGTATTTT.

The chain joins TRBV5-4 to TRBJ2-3; TRBD2 aligns across 11 bases. The germline CDR1 and CDR2 sequences are SGHNT and YYREEE (reference sequence). This CDR3 region has 13 residues. V lost 4 bases to trimming and J lost 5 bases; unmatched junction nucleotides: 0. CDR3 protein: CASSLAGGDTQYF. The CDR3 bases are TGTGCCAGCAGCCTAGCGGGAGGAGATACGCAGTATTTT. Together with reference TRBV5-4 and TRBJ2-3, the CDR3 gives the full variable domain: ETGVTQSPTHLIKTRGQQVTLRCSSQSGHNTVSWYQQALGQGPQFIFQYYREEENGRGNFPPRFSGLQFPNYSSELNVNALELDDSALYLCASSLAGGDTQYFGPGTRLTVL.

This clonotype was observed at least ten times. The rearrangement links TRBV29-1 to TRBJ1-1, with TRBD1 as a possible D gene (6 bases). Trimming took 4 bases from V and 5 from J, leaving 17 bases between them. The germline V gene has CDR1 SQVTM and CDR2 ANQGSEA. The CDR3 contains 14 residues. For the CDR3, the DNA is TGCAGCGTTGTCGGGAATCAGGGGTGGACTGAAGCTTTCTTT. It specifies CSVVGNQGWTEAFF.

This clonotype showed up many times. The chain recombines TRBV29-1 with TRBJ2-7; TRBD1 or TRBD2 may be the D gene (5 bases each). From germline, CDR1 is SQVTM and CDR2 ANQGSEA. The V gene lost 6 bases and the J gene lost 2 bases, with 20 bases spanning the gap. CDR3 length equals 15 residues. CDR3: CSVDKPRDGAYEQYF. DNA of the CDR3: TGCAGCGTCGACAAACCTCGGGACGGGGCCTACGAGCAGTACTTC.

Ten or more counts support this clonotype. The DNA of the CDR3 is TGTGCCAGCAGTAAACCTCGGGACACAACTAATGAAAAACTGTTTTTT. Translating gives CASSKPRDTTNEKLFF. The chain carries TRBV25-1 and TRBJ1-4, with D possibly matching TRBD1 (6 bases). Trimming stripped 5 bases from V and 0 bases from J, with 13 bases between. The CDR3 totals 16 residues. Germline CDR1 and CDR2: MGHDK and SYGVNS.

This clonotype was seen a few times. The chain carries TRBV2 and TRBJ2-4; D is possibly TRBD1 (6 bases). Germline lookup yields CDR1 SNHLY and CDR2 FYNNEI. The CDR3 loop spans 13 amino acids. V was clipped by 7 bases and J by 1 base, with 8 bases between them. Written as DNA, the CDR3 is TGTGCCAGCACCCAGGGGGCCAAAAACATTCAGTACTTC. Translating gives CASTQGAKNIQYF.

Many counts were recorded for this clonotype. V is TRBV6-5 and J is TRBJ2-2; D call uncertain. V was cut by 1 base and J by 3 bases, with 6 bases left in between. From germline, CDR1 is MNHEY and CDR2 SVGAGI. The CDR3 is 14 residues long. The CDR3 DNA sequence: TGTGCCAGCAGTTACTTTGACTACACCGGGGAGCTGTTTTTT. Protein product: CASSYFDYTGELFF.

This clonotype was picked up one time. The V call is TRBV4-1, the J call TRBJ1-3; D gene unclear. Germline V gene sequence: CDR1 MGHRA, CDR2 YSYEKL. The CDR3 covers 15 residues. Between the trimmed V and J ends, which lost 0 bases and 2 bases, there was a span of 8 bases. The CDR3 reads CASSQDGMTGNTIYF. The CDR3 DNA follows: TGCGCCAGCAGCCAAGATGGGATGACTGGAAACACCATATATTTT.

This clonotype showed up many times. This chain links TRBV12-3 or TRBV12-4 with TRBJ1-5; 10 bases line up with TRBD1. This CDR3 comprises 14 residues. Losses at the gene ends were 4 bases for V and 6 bases for J; bases not matched to a gene: 3. The CDR3 region has the DNA TGTGCCAGCAGTTACCGGGACAGGGGTCAGCCCCAGCATTTT. Translation gives CASSYRDRGQPQHF.

At least ten counts were recorded for this clonotype. V and J are TRBV7-2 and TRBJ2-7; D is uncertain. The CDR3 is 12 amino acids. Germline assignment: CDR1 SGHTA and CDR2 FQGNSA. The germline V and J ends were trimmed by 5 bases and 0 bases, with 5 bases remaining between them. CDR3 in DNA: TGTGCCAGCAGCAATCTCTCCTACGAGCAGTACTTC. Protein product: CASSNLSYEQYF.